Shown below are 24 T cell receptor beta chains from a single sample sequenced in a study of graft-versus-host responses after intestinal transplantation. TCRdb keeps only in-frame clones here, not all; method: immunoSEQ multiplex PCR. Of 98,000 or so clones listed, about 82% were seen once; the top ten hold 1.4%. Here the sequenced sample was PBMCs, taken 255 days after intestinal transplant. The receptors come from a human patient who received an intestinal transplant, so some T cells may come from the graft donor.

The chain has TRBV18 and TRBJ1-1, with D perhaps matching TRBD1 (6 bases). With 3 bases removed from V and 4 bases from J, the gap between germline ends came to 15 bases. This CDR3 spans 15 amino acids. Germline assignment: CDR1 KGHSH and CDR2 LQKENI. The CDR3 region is CASSPPNRASTEAFF. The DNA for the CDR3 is TGTGCCAGCTCACCCCCCAACAGGGCTAGCACTGAAGCTTTCTTT.

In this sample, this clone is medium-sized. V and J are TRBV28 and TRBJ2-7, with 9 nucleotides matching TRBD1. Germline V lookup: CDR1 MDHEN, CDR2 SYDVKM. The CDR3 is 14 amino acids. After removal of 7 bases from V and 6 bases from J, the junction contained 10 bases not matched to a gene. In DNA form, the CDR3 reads TGTGCCAGCACTCGGCCGGGGACAGGGTTCGAGCAGTACTTC. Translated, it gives CASTRPGTGFEQYF.

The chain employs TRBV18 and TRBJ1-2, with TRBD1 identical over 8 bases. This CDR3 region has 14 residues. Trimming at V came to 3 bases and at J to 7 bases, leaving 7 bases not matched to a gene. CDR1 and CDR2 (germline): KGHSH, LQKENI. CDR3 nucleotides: TGTGCCAGCTCACCCTTTGACAGGGGAGGTGGCTACACCTTC. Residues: CASSPFDRGGGYTF.

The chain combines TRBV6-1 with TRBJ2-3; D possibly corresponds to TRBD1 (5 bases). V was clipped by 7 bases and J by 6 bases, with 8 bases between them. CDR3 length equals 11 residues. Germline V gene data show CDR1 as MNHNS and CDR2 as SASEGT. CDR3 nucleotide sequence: TGTGCCAGCACTAGGGGCGATACGCAGTATTTT. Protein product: CASTRGDTQYF.

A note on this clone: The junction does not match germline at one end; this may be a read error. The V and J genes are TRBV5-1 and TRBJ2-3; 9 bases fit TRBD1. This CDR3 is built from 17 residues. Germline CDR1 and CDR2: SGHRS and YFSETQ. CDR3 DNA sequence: TGCGCCAGGAGCTTGCCCACAGGGGGCGGGGGCACAGATACGCAGTATTTT. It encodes CARSLPTGGGGTDTQYF.

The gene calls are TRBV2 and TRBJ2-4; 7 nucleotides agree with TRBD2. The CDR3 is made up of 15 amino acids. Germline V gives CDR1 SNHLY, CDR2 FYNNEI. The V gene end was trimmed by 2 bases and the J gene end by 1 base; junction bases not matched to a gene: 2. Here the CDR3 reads CASSEFGRAKNIQYF. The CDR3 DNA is TGTGCCAGCAGTGAATTCGGGAGGGCCAAAAACATTCAGTACTTC.

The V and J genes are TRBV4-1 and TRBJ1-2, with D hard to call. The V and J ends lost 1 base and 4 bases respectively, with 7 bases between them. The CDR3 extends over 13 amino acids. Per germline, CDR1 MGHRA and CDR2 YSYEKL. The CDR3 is CASSQGSAYGYTF. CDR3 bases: TGCGCCAGCAGCCAAGGCAGCGCCTATGGCTACACCTTC.

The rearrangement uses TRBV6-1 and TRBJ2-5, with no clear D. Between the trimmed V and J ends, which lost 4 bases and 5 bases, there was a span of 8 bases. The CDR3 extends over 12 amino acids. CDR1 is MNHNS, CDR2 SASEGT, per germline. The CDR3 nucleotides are TGTGCCAGCAGTGTCGCGGAGGAGACCCAGTACTTC. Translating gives CASSVAEETQYF.

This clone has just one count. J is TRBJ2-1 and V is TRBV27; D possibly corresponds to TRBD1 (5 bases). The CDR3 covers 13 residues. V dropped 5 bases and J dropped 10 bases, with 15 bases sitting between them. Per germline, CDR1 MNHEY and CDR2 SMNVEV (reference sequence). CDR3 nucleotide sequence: TGTGCCAGCAGTCTAGATACAGGAGTCGAGCAGTTCTTC. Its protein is CASSLDTGVEQFF.

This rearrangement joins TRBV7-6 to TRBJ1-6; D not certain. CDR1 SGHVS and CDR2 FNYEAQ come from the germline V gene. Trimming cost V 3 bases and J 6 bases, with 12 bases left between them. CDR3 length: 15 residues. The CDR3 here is CASSLATDLNSPLHF. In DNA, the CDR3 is TGTGCCAGCAGCTTGGCGACGGACCTTAATTCACCCCTCCACTTT. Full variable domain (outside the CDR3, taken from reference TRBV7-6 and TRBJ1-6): GAGVSQSPRYKVTKRGQDVALRCDPISGHVSLYWYRQALGQGPEFLTYFNYEAQQDKSGLPNDRFSAERPEGSISTLTIQRTEQRDSAMYRCASSLATDLNSPLHFGNGTRLTVT.

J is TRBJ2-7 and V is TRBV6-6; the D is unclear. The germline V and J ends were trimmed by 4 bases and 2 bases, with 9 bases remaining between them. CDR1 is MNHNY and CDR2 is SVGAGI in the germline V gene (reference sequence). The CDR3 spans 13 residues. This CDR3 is CASSSPTAYEQYV. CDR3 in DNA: TGTGCCAGCAGTTCCCCGACGGCCTACGAGCAGTACGTC.

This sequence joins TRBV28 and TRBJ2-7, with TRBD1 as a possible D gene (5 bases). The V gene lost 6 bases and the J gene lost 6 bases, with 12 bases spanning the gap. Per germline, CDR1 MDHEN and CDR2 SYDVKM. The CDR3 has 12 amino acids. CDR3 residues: CASRQGSGEQYF. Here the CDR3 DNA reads TGTGCCAGCAGGCAGGGCTCGGGCGAGCAGTACTTC.

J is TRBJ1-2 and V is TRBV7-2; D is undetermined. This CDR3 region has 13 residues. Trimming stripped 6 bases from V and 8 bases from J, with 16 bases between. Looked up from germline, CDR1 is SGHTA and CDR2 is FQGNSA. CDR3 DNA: TGTGCCAGCAGGCCCCCTCCGGCCACAGGCTACACCTTC. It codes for CASRPPPATGYTF.

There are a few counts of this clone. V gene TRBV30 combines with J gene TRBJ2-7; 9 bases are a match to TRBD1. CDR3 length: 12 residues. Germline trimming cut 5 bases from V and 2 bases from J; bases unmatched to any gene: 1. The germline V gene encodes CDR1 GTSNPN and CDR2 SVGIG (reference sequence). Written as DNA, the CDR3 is TGTGCCTGGGGGACAGGGCCCTACGAGCAGTACTTC. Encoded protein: CAWGTGPYEQYF.

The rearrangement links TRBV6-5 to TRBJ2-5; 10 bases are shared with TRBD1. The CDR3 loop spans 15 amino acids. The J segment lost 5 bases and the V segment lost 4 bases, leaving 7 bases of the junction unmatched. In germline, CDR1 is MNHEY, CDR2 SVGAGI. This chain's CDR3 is CASSSDRGRRETQYF. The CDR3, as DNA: TGTGCCAGCAGTTCAGACAGGGGGCGAAGGGAGACCCAGTACTTC.

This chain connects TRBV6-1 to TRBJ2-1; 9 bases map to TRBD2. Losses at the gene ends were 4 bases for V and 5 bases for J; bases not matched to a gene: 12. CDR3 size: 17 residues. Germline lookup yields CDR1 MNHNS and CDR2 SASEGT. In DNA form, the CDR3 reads TGTGCCAGCAGTGCACTTAGCGGGGGCCGTGCGGACAATGAGCAGTTCTTC. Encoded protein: CASSALSGGRADNEQFF.

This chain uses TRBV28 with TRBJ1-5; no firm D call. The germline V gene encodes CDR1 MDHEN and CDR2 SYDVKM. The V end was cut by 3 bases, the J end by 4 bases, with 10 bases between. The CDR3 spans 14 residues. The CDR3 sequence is CASSFLVVNQPQHF. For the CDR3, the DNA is TGTGCCAGCAGTTTTTTGGTAGTGAATCAGCCCCAGCATTTT.

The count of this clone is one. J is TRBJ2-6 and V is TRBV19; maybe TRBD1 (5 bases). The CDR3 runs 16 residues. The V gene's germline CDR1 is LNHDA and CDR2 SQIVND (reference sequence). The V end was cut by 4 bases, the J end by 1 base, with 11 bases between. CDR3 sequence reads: CASSSQGSSGANVLTF. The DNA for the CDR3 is TGTGCCAGTAGTAGCCAGGGTTCGTCTGGGGCCAACGTCCTGACTTTC.

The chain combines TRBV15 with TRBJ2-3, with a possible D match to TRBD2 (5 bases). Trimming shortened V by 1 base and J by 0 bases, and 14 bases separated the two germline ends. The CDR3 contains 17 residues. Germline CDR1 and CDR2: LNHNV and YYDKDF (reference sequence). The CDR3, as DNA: TGTGCCACCAGCAGAGTTACTAGTGAACCTAGCACAGATACGCAGTATTTT. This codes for CATSRVTSEPSTDTQYF.

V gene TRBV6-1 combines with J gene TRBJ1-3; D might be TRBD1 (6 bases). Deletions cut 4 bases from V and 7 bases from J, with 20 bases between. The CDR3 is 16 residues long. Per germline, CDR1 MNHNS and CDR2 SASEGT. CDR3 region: CASSGGVAGEGNTIYF. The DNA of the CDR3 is TGTGCCAGCAGTGGGGGTGTTGCAGGGGAGGGGAACACCATATATTTT.

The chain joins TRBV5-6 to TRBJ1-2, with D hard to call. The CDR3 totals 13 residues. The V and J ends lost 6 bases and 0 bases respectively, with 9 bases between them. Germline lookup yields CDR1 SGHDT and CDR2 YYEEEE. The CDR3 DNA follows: TGTGCCAGCATCCAGTTCCCTAACTATGGCTACACCTTC. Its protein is CASIQFPNYGYTF. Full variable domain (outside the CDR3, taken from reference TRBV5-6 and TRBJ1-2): DAGVTQSPTHLIKTRGQQVTLRCSPKSGHDTVSWYQQALGQGPQFIFQYYEEEERQRGNFPDRFSGHQFPNYSSELNVNALLLGDSALYLCASIQFPNYGYTFGSGTRLTVV.

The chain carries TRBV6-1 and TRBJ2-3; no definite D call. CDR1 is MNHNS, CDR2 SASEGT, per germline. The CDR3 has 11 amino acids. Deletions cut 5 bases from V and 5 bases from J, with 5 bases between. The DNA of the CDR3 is TGTGCCAGCAGTTTACAAGATACGCAGTATTTT. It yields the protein CASSLQDTQYF.

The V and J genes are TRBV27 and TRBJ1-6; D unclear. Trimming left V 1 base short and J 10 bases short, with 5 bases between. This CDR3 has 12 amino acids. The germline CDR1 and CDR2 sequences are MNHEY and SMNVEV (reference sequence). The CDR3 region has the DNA TGTGCCAGCAGTTTATTCGGGTCACCCCTCCACTTT. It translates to CASSLFGSPLHF.

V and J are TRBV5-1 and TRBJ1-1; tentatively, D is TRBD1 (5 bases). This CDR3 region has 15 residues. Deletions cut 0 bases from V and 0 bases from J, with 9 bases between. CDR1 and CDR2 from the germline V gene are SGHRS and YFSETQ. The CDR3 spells CASSLVQGMNTEAFF. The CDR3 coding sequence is TGCGCCAGCAGCTTGGTTCAGGGAATGAACACTGAAGCTTTCTTT.